The TCR beta chain described here comes from a study of T-cell memory formation after mild COVID-19. Broader study findings: SARS-CoV-2 specificity was not confirmed for second-wave clones peaking on day 37. Shrinking CD4+ clones resided mostly in CM and EM, and CD8+ ones in EMRA.

The CDR3 consists of 16 residues. The germline V and J ends were trimmed by 0 bases and 0 bases, with 9 bases remaining between them. This clonotype has at least ten counts. Antigen: not known. A single record per CDR3 protein comes from TCRdb applying MiXCR to the 5' RACE reads. Of roughly 40,000 distinct CDR3 sequences detected, 6% to 7% appear once; the ten largest clones hold about 0.84%. The rearrangement joins TRBV12-3 or TRBV12-4 to TRBJ1-3; the D is unclear. This TCR was recovered from an adult who had mild COVID-19 (a few samples of this study predate the infection). Cell type and time point are not known. Sequenced input: PBMCs or a T cell subset sorted from them (not recorded which). The DNA of the CDR3 is TGTGCCAGCAGTTTAGCAGGTCCCATCTCTGGAAACACCATATATTTT. The encoded protein is CASSLAGPISGNTIYF.